This TCR beta chain was documented in a study of T cell responses to AZD1222 COVID-19 vaccine. Germline CDR1 SQVTM, CDR2 ANQGSEA. The CDR3 sequence is 15 residues long. V dropped 4 bases and J dropped 5 bases, with 20 bases sitting between them. Notes on this clone: Its matching antigen is unknown.

Study results and limitations: Donors were mostly white British, more females; clonal diversity possibly underestimated. Two doses of AZD1222 preceded a rise in Spike-specific TCR breadth and depth. There were vaccine-associated CD4 TCRs across spike, dominant at 160-218 and 743-854. Unmutated variant regions reportedly attract nearly half of all spike-specific TCRs.

Sequenced by immunoSEQ multiplex PCR; TCRdb stores in-frame clones only, minus some. Of about 120,000 clones in the sample, more than 85% were seen once. The chain couples TRBV29-1 to TRBJ1-2, with D perhaps matching TRBD1 (5 bases). Sequencing was performed on peripheral blood, taken on day 0 of AZD1222 vaccination. The clonotype was recovered from an adult in good health. In DNA form, the CDR3 reads TGCAGCGTTGCAGGGATAAACGGTATTTCTTATGGCTACACCTTC. Translation gives CSVAGINGISYGYTF.